There are a few counts of the clone carrying this T cell receptor beta chain. Its antigen is still unknown. The authors made TCR beta libraries by quantitative 5'-RACE with molecular barcodes. MiXCR was run by TCRdb on the 5' RACE reads, yielding one entry per CDR3 protein. The sample lists some 300,000 distinct CDR3 sequences; around 20% were seen once. This record belongs to a study of CD8 T cells in ankylosing spondylitis. Study results and limitations: It appeared that ankylosing spondylitis blood was characterized by a TCR beta motif of fewer than ten highly homologous variants. Disease-linked clones had a CD8+ phenotype and relatively low frequency in peripheral blood.

Germline lookup yields CDR1 SNHLY and CDR2 FYNNEI. The CDR3 is 16 amino acids. Between the trimmed V and J ends, which lost 3 bases and 1 base, there was a span of 13 bases. Sample: blood, either unsorted or a sorted T cell fraction (not recorded which). The sequence was collected from a female donor with ankylosing spondylitis or in good health (not recorded which). The chain employs TRBV2 and TRBJ1-5; unclear D gene. The CDR3 DNA is TGTGCCAGCAGTGATTTGAGAGGAGGAAGCAATCAGCCCCAGCATTTT. It codes for CASSDLRGGSNQPQHF. The variable domain in full, with the rest retrieved from reference TRBV2 and TRBJ1-5, is EPEVTQTPSHQVTQMGQEVILRCVPISNHLYFYWYRQILGQKVEFLVSFYNNEISEKSEIFDDQFSVERPDGSNFTLKIRSTKLEDSAMYFCASSDLRGGSNQPQHFGDGTRLSIL.